Following are 5 T cell receptor beta chains from one sample sequenced in a study of spatial heterogeneity in lung cancer. Time point noted: sample taken at primary tumor resection. TCRdb called the 5' RACE reads again in MiXCR, with one record for every CDR3 protein. The sample holds about 21,000 distinct CDR3 sequences, more than 5% seen once. The sequenced sample was PBMCs, obtained at surgery. These receptors were obtained from a male donor with early-stage non-small cell lung cancer.

Many counts were recorded for this clonotype. This chain links TRBV18 with TRBJ1-1; D not certain. Germline values: CDR1 KGHSH, CDR2 LQKENI. The CDR3 runs 13 residues. V was clipped by 1 base and J by 2 bases, with 5 bases between them. CDR3 amino acids: CASSPQSNTEAFF. The CDR3 nucleotides read TGTGCCAGCTCACCACAGAGTAACACTGAAGCTTTCTTT.

This clonotype was detected only a few times. V and J are TRBV6-1 and TRBJ1-4; D call uncertain. The V gene's germline CDR1 is MNHNS and CDR2 SASEGT. With 3 bases removed from V and 6 bases from J, the gap between germline ends came to 14 bases. The CDR3 sequence is 15 residues long. The CDR3 loop is CASSDSTRSDEKLFF. CDR3 DNA sequence: TGTGCCAGCAGTGATTCTACTCGGTCCGATGAAAAACTGTTTTTT.

In this sample, this clonotype turned up many times. The chain uses TRBV9 and TRBJ2-5; the D gene is possibly TRBD1 (5 bases). V lost 0 bases and J lost 5, with 11 bases in between. CDR1 and CDR2 (germline): SGDLS, YYNGEE. CDR3 size: 14 residues. In DNA, the CDR3 is TGTGCCAGCAGCGTAGCTCAGGGCCGGGAGACCCAGTACTTC. This encodes CASSVAQGRETQYF.

This clonotype appeared many times. The V gene is TRBV5-1, the J gene TRBJ2-6; D is undetermined. CDR3 length: 14 amino acids. V was cut by 2 bases and J by 2 bases, with 5 bases left in between. CDR1 is SGHRS, CDR2 YFSETQ, per germline. The CDR3 region has the DNA TGCGCCAGCAGCTTTGGTCCTGGGGCCAACGTCCTGACTTTC. Translating it yields CASSFGPGANVLTF.

This clonotype has a count of ten or more. This sequence joins TRBV20-1 and TRBJ2-1; no reliable D call. CDR1 DFQATT and CDR2 SNEGSKA come from the germline V gene (reference sequence). Trimming left V 6 bases short and J 9 bases short, with 9 bases between. The CDR3 extends over 10 amino acids. The CDR3 is CSAWSIEQFF. In nucleotides, the CDR3 is TGCAGTGCCTGGTCGATTGAGCAGTTCTTC.